The entry that follows covers one TCR beta chain sequence. Its antigen is currently unknown. Germline loops: CDR1 MDHEN, CDR2 SYDVKM. Trimming stripped 4 bases from V and 4 bases from J, with 13 bases between. CDR3 length equals 14 residues. Method: immunoSEQ multiplex PCR; TCRdb's copy keeps in-frame clones and lacks some. The sample records 100,000 to 140,000 clones, 75% to 95% being singletons. The sample belongs to a study of T cell responses to AZD1222 COVID-19 vaccine. Study-level points and caveats: Every sample of the repertoires postdated the peak T cell response. The donors showed a predominance of white British ancestry and of females, with possible underestimation of clonal diversity.

Pooling of second doses given at about 4 or about 12 weeks was done. The sequence was collected from an adult who received the AZD1222 COVID-19 vaccine. The sample was peripheral blood, taken 28 days after the second AZD1222 dose. The V gene is TRBV28, the J gene TRBJ1-2; weak D call: TRBD1 (5 bases). DNA of the CDR3: TGTGCCAGCAGTTGGGACCCGAGGGGCTATGGCTACACCTTC. Its translation: CASSWDPRGYGYTF.